The 26 T cell receptor beta chains reported below all come from one sample, sequenced in a study of T cell repertoires in aging, cancer and after chemotherapy. A mixed TRB-A/B primer pool amplified rearranged TRB by multiplex touch-down PCR. Each CDR3 protein gets one entry after TCRdb re-called the multiplex PCR reads with MiXCR. The table has 4,000 to 6,000 distinct CDR3 sequences, 20% seen once; the top ten hold approximately 9.3%. TCR beta rearrangements were amplified from peripheral blood genomic DNA. Specimen: blood. The receptors come from a human donor in good health. The donor label of this sample is uncertain.

The chain couples TRBV19 to TRBJ2-5; a possible D gene is TRBD1 (6 bases). V lost 6 bases to trimming and J lost 7 bases, with 12 bases between them. Germline CDR1 and CDR2: LNHDA and SQIVND (reference sequence). There are 12 residues in the CDR3. The CDR3 nucleotides read TGTGCCAGTAGACCGGGACATCGGACCCAGTACTTC. Its translation: CASRPGHRTQYF.

This clonotype appeared a few times. The rearrangement links TRBV20-1 to TRBJ2-3, with 7 bases fitting TRBD1. The CDR3 contains 15 residues. J lost 4 bases, V lost 4 bases, and 11 bases had no gene match. Looked up from germline, CDR1 is DFQATT and CDR2 is SNEGSKA (reference sequence). The CDR3 here is CSANDRDQVPDTQYF. CDR3 bases: TGCAGTGCTAACGACAGGGACCAAGTGCCAGATACGCAGTATTTT.

By share of the sample, this clonotype is medium-sized (0.01 to 0.1%). The rearrangement links TRBV28 to TRBJ1-3, with D unclear. The germline V and J ends were trimmed by 6 bases and 0 bases, with 9 bases remaining between them. The CDR3 runs to 14 residues. The germline gives CDR1 MDHEN, CDR2 SYDVKM. This CDR3 reads CASSTRVSGNTIYF. CDR3 bases: TGTGCCAGCAGCACCCGGGTCTCTGGAAACACCATATATTTT.

This clonotype was detected a few times. The rearrangement joins TRBV7-9 to TRBJ2-2; 8 positions match TRBD2. Losses at the gene ends were 4 bases for V and 1 base for J; bases not matched to a gene: 5. The CDR3 is made up of 16 amino acids. Germline CDR1 and CDR2: SEHNR and FQNEAQ (reference sequence). The CDR3 sequence is CASSSPGGENTGELFF. CDR3 DNA: TGTGCCAGCAGCTCCCCGGGGGGGGAGAACACCGGGGAGCTGTTTTTT.

The chain employs TRBV28 and TRBJ2-3; D gene unclear. Germline V CDR1 and CDR2: MDHEN, SYDVKM. This CDR3 has 13 amino acids. With 3 bases removed from V and 7 bases from J, the gap between germline ends came to 11 bases. CDR3 sequence (DNA): TGTGCCAGCAGTTTCGCTCGCGGTAATACGCAGTATTTT. This gives the protein CASSFARGNTQYF.

This clonotype is labeled as medium-sized (0.01 to 0.1%). The DNA of the CDR3 is TGTGCCAGCAGTTTACTAACGAACACCGGGGAGCTGTTTTTT. Encoded protein: CASSLLTNTGELFF. The V and J genes are TRBV12-3 or TRBV12-4 and TRBJ2-2; D is unclear. The ends were cut back, 2 bases at V and 0 bases at J, with 4 bases in the middle. The length of the CDR3 is 14 residues.

By sample fraction, this clonotype is medium-sized. This chain uses TRBV29-1 with TRBJ2-3, with 7 nucleotides matching TRBD1. The germline CDR1 and CDR2 sequences are SQVTM and ANQGSEA. The CDR3 consists of 12 residues. Trimming cost V 7 bases and J 4 bases; bases outside gene matches: 5. The CDR3 protein is CSARQGPDTQYF. CDR3 DNA: TGCAGCGCCCGACAGGGTCCAGATACGCAGTATTTT.

The chain uses TRBV20-1 and TRBJ2-7; D is uncertain. The CDR3 is made up of 13 amino acids. V lost 3 bases and J 7 bases, leaving 16 bases between the germline ends. From germline, CDR1 is DFQATT and CDR2 SNEGSKA (reference sequence). The CDR3 protein is CSASPSELREQYF. The CDR3 DNA sequence: TGCAGTGCTAGCCCAAGCGAGTTGCGTGAGCAGTACTTC.

The sample holds a few counts of this clonotype. The chain has TRBV10-3 and TRBJ2-7, with D unclear. The CDR3 spans 13 residues. V dropped 8 bases and J dropped 0 bases, with 11 bases sitting between them. Per germline, CDR1 ENHRY and CDR2 SYGVKD. CDR3 protein: CAIQTASSYEQYF. The CDR3 coding sequence is TGTGCCATCCAAACTGCAAGCTCCTACGAGCAGTACTTC.

This clonotype is medium-sized by share. This chain connects TRBV19 to TRBJ2-7; D is possibly TRBD1 (6 bases). Germline CDR1 is LNHDA and CDR2 is SQIVND (reference sequence). The CDR3 loop spans 15 amino acids. V lost 3 bases and J lost 2, with 14 bases in between. The CDR3 loop is CASSIQAGATYEQYF. The CDR3 nucleotides read TGTGCCAGTAGTATTCAGGCAGGGGCCACCTACGAGCAGTACTTC.

This clonotype is medium-sized by share. J is TRBJ2-6 and V is TRBV24-1; 9 bases match TRBD1. V trimming: 3 bases; J trimming: 0 bases; junction bases outside the gene matches: 8. The CDR3 has 19 amino acids. CDR1 is KGHDR, CDR2 SFDVKD, per germline. CDR3 loop: CATSDSPGQGLSGANVLTF. CDR3 nucleotides: TGTGCCACCAGTGATAGTCCGGGACAGGGTCTCTCTGGGGCCAACGTCCTGACTTTC.

This clonotype is classed as medium-sized (0.01 to 0.1%). The chain uses TRBV6-1 and TRBJ1-5; 9 bases fit TRBD1. There are 15 residues in the CDR3. The germline gives CDR1 MNHNS, CDR2 SASEGT. The V and J ends lost 5 bases and 5 bases, in that order; junction bases with no gene match: 7. As DNA, the CDR3 is TGTGCCAGCAGTTACCGGGACAGGGAGGATCAGCCCCAGCATTTT. This gives the protein CASSYRDREDQPQHF.

The J gene is TRBJ2-5, the V gene TRBV20-1, with TRBD2 matching over 9 bases. The CDR3 runs 16 residues. Germline V gene sequence: CDR1 DFQATT, CDR2 SNEGSKA (reference sequence). Trimming cost V 0 bases and J 0 bases; bases outside gene matches: 5. The CDR3 sequence is CSARDVASGDQETQYF. The CDR3 nucleotides read TGCAGTGCTAGAGATGTGGCTAGCGGGGACCAAGAGACCCAGTACTTC.

This clonotype has a handful of counts. CDR3 coding DNA: TGTGCCAGCAGCTTCCCCGACACAGATACGCAGTATTTT. Protein: CASSFPDTDTQYF. This chain links TRBV5-5 with TRBJ2-3, with D unresolved. Germline V lookup: CDR1 SGHKS, CDR2 YYEKEE (reference sequence). Trimming removed 2 bases at V and 2 bases at J, with 6 bases between. There are 13 residues in the CDR3.

By sample share, this clonotype is large. This sequence joins TRBV6-1 and TRBJ2-2, with 12 nucleotides matching TRBD2. Germline values: CDR1 MNHNS, CDR2 SASEGT. The CDR3 is 15 residues long. J lost 6 bases, V lost 2 bases, and 1 base had no gene match. The CDR3 sequence: CASSELAGGPGELFF. The CDR3 bases are TGTGCCAGCAGTGAACTAGCGGGAGGGCCCGGGGAGCTGTTTTTT.

This clonotype has ten or more counts. The chain employs TRBV5-6 and TRBJ1-6; D might be TRBD1 (6 bases). CDR3 length: 15 amino acids. CDR1 is SGHDT and CDR2 is YYEEEE in the germline V gene. V dropped 5 bases and J dropped 2 bases, with 11 bases sitting between them. CDR3: CASSTGTPYNSPLHF. CDR3 in DNA: TGTGCCAGCAGTACCGGGACACCCTATAATTCACCCCTCCACTTT.

The chain is built from TRBV18 and TRBJ1-2; D is unresolved. The CDR3 covers 14 residues. The germline CDR1 and CDR2 sequences are KGHSH and LQKENI. Trimming pared 0 bases from V and 4 bases from J, leaving 9 bases between. CDR3 nucleotide sequence: TGTGCCAGCTCACCACCCACAGAGAGCTATGGCTACACCTTC. Amino acid sequence: CASSPPTESYGYTF.

The rearrangement uses TRBV19 and TRBJ2-2, with TRBD1 identical over 8 bases. Germline CDR1 and CDR2: LNHDA and SQIVND (reference sequence). The CDR3 contains 14 residues. The V and J ends lost 8 bases and 9 bases, in that order; junction bases with no gene match: 11. Written as DNA, the CDR3 is TGTGCCAGTCTCCCCGGACAGGGACCCAGGGAGCTGTTTTTT. Translation: CASLPGQGPRELFF.

By share, this clonotype counts as medium-sized. V and J are TRBV6-5 and TRBJ1-6; D is uncertain. Between the trimmed V and J ends, which lost 7 bases and 11 bases, there was a span of 18 bases. Germline V gives CDR1 MNHEY, CDR2 SVGAGI. The CDR3 length is 14 residues. CDR3 in DNA: TGTGCCAGCACAACTCACTCTGACTATACACCCCTCCACTTT. The encoded protein is CASTTHSDYTPLHF.

By share, this clonotype ranks as medium-sized. The CDR3 DNA reads TGTGCCAGCACCCCCAACAGGGGGCGAGTCATGAACACTGAAGCTTTCTTT. It is translated as CASTPNRGRVMNTEAFF. The chain is built from TRBV12-3 or TRBV12-4 and TRBJ1-1; 9 positions agree with TRBD1. CDR3 size: 17 residues. Unmatched junction bases numbered 12, after V lost 7 bases and J lost 0 bases.

This clonotype is categorized as medium-sized. V and J are TRBV10-3 and TRBJ2-1; either TRBD1 or TRBD2 may fit D (5 bases each). The CDR3 has 15 residues. With 2 bases removed from V and 8 bases from J, the gap between germline ends came to 16 bases. From germline, CDR1 is ENHRY and CDR2 SYGVKD. The DNA for the CDR3 is TGTGCCATCAGTGAGCCCGGGGCGGGTGGTGATGAGCAGTTCTTC. Its protein is CAISEPGAGGDEQFF.

By proportion, this clonotype is medium-sized. V is TRBV19 and J is TRBJ1-1; 9 nucleotides align to TRBD1. CDR1 and CDR2 (germline): LNHDA, SQIVND (reference sequence). The CDR3 runs to 14 residues. After removal of 3 bases from V and 1 base from J, the junction contained 0 bases not matched to a gene. The CDR3 DNA is TGTGCCAGTAGTATGGACAGGGGGAACACTGAAGCTTTCTTT. It is translated as CASSMDRGNTEAFF.

The genes are TRBV19 and TRBJ2-6; TRBD1 aligns across 12 bases. The CDR3 consists of 17 residues. Germline values: CDR1 LNHDA, CDR2 SQIVND (reference sequence). V lost 6 bases to trimming and J lost 3 bases; unmatched junction nucleotides: 6. The CDR3 loop reads CASRPGQGAGGANVLTF. The DNA of the CDR3 is TGTGCCAGTAGACCGGGACAGGGGGCGGGTGGGGCCAACGTCCTGACTTTC.

This sequence joins TRBV12-3 or TRBV12-4 and TRBJ1-1; D unresolved. The CDR3 is 12 residues long. V lost 6 bases, J lost 5 bases, and 10 bases lay in between. The CDR3 spells CASRQTSTEAFF. DNA for the CDR3: TGTGCCAGCAGACAAACAAGTACTGAAGCTTTCTTT.

This clonotype qualifies as medium-sized. J is TRBJ1-2 and V is TRBV15; TRBD1 might be the D (5 bases). Germline V gives CDR1 LNHNV, CDR2 YYDKDF (reference sequence). This CDR3 is 17 amino acids long. Trimming stripped 0 bases from V and 8 bases from J, with 22 bases between. The CDR3 loop is CATSRERRDPNAGGYTF. The CDR3 DNA follows: TGTGCCACCAGCAGAGAAAGGCGGGACCCTAACGCGGGGGGCTACACCTTC. The variable domain in full, completed from reference TRBV15 and TRBJ1-2, reads DAMVIQNPRYQVTQFGKPVTLSCSQTLNHNVMYWYQQKSSQAPKLLFHYYDKDFNNEADTPDNFQSRRPNTSFCFLDIRSPGLGDTAMYLCATSRERRDPNAGGYTFGSGTRLTVV.

This chain joins TRBV10-2 and TRBJ1-4; 8 bases fit TRBD1. Germline V CDR1 and CDR2: WSHSY, SAAADI. With V trimmed by 6 bases and J by 3 bases, 15 bases remained unmatched. The CDR3 totals 18 residues. This CDR3 reads CASRRQGFREQANEKLFF. Written as DNA, the CDR3 is TGCGCCAGCAGGAGACAGGGGTTTCGAGAGCAAGCTAATGAAAAACTGTTTTTT.